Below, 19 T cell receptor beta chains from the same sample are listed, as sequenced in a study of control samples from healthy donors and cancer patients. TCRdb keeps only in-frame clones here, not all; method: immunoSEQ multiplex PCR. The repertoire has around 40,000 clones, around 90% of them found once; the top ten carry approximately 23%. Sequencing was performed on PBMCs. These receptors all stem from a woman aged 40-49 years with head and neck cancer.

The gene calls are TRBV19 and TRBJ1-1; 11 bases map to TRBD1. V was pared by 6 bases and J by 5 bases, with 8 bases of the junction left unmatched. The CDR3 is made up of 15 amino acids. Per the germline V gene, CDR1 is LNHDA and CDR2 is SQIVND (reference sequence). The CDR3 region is CASRWGTGGSTEAFF. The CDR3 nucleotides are TGTGCCAGTAGATGGGGGACAGGGGGAAGTACTGAAGCTTTCTTT.

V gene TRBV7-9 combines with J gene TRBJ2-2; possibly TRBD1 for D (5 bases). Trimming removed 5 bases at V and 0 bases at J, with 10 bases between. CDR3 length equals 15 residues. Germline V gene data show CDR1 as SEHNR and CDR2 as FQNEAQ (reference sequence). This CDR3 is CASSPRQPNTGELFF. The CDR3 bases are TGTGCCAGCAGCCCACGACAGCCGAACACCGGGGAGCTGTTTTTT.

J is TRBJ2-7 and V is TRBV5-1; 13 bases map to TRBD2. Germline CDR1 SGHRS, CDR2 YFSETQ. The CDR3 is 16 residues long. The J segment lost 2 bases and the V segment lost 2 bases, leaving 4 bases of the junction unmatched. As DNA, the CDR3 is TGCGCCAGCAGCTTATCTACTAGCGGGAGGGCCTACGAGCAGTACTTC. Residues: CASSLSTSGRAYEQYF.

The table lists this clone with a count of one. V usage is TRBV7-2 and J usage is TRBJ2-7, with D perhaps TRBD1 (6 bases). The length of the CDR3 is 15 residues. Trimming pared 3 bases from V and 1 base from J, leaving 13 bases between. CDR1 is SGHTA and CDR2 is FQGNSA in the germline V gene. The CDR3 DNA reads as TGTGCCAGCAGCTTGACACAGGGCAAATCCTACGAGCAGTACTTC. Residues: CASSLTQGKSYEQYF.

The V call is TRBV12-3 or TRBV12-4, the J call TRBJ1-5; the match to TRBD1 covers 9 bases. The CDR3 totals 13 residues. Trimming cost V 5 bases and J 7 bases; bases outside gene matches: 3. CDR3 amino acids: CASSRQGGQPQHF. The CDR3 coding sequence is TGTGCCAGCAGTAGACAGGGGGGGCAGCCCCAGCATTTT.

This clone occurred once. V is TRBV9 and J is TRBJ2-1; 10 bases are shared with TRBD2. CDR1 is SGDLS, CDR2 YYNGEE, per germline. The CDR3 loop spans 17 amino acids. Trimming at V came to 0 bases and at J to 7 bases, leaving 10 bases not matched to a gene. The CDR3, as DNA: TGTGCCAGCAGCGTAGCTCGGGCTAGCGGGAGAAGAAATGAGCAGTTCTTC. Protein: CASSVARASGRRNEQFF.

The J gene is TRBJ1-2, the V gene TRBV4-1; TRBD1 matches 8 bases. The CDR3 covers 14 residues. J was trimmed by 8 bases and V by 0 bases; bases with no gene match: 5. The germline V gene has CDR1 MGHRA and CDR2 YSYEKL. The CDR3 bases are TGCGCCAGCAGCCAAGATGACAGGGGAATCGGCTACACCTTC. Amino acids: CASSQDDRGIGYTF.

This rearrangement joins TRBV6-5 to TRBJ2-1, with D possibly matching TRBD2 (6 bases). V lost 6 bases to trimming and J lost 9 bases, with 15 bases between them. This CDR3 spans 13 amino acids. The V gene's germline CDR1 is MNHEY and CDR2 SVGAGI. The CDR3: CASSGTPDTEQFF. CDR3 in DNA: TGTGCCAGCAGCGGGACTCCGGATACTGAGCAGTTCTTC.

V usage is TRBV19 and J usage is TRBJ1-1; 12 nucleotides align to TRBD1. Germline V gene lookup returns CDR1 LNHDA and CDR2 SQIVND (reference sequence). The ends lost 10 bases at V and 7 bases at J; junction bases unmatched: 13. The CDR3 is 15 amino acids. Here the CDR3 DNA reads TGTGCCATCGACTCCCGGGACAGGGGGCGAGGTGAAGCTTTCTTT. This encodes CAIDSRDRGRGEAFF.

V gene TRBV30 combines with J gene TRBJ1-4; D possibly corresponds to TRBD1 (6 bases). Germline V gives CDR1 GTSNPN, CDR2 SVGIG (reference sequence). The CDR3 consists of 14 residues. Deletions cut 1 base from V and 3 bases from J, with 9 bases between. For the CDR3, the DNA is TGTGCCTGGAGTGAAGGACAGTCTAATGAAAAACTGTTTTTT. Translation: CAWSEGQSNEKLFF.

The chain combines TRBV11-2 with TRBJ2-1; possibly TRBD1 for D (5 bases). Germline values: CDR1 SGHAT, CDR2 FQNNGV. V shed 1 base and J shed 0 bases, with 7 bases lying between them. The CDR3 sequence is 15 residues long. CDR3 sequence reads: CASSLATGSYNEQFF. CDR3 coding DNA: TGTGCCAGCAGCTTAGCAACAGGCTCCTACAATGAGCAGTTCTTC. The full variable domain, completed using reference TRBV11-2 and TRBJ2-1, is EAGVAQSPRYKIIEKRQSVAFWCNPISGHATLYWYQQILGQGPKLLIQFQNNGVVDDSQLPKDRFSAERLKGVDSTLKIQPAKLEDSAVYLCASSLATGSYNEQFFGPGTRLTVL.

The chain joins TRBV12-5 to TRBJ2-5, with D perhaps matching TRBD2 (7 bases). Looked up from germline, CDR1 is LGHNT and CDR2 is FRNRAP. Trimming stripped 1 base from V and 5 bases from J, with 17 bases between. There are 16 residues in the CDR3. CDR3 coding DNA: TGTGCTAGTGGTTTGGACCTAATCAGGGGAGGGGAGACCCAGTACTTC. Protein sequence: CASGLDLIRGGETQYF.

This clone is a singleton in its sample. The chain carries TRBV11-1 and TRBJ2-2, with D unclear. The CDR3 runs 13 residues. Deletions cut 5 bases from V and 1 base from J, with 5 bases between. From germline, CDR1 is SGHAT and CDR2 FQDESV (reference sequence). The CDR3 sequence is CASSLLNTGELFF. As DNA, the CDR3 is TGTGCCAGCAGCCTATTGAACACCGGGGAGCTGTTTTTT.

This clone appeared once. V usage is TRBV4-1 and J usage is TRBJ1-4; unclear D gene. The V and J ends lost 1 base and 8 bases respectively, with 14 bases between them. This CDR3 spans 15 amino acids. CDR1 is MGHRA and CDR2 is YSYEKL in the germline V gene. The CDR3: CASSQGDVVPEKLFF. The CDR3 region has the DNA TGCGCCAGCAGCCAAGGGGATGTGGTACCAGAAAAACTGTTTTTT.

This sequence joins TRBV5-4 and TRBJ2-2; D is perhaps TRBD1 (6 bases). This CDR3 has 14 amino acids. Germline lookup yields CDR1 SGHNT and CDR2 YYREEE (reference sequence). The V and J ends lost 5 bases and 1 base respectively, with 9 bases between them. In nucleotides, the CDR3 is TGTGCCAGCAGGGAGGACAGGAACACCGGGGAGCTGTTTTTT. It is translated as CASREDRNTGELFF.

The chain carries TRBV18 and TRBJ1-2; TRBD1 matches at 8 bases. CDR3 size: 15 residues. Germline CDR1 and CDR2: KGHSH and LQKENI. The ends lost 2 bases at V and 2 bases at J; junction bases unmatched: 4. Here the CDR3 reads CASSPTGQGNYGYTF. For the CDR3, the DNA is TGTGCCAGCTCACCAACCGGACAGGGCAACTATGGCTACACCTTC.

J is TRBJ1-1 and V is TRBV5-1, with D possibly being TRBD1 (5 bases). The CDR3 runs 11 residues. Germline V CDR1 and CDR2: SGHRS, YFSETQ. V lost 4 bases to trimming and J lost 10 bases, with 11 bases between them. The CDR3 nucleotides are TGCGCCAGCAGCCTTCAGGGTCGAGCTTTCTTT. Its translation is CASSLQGRAFF.

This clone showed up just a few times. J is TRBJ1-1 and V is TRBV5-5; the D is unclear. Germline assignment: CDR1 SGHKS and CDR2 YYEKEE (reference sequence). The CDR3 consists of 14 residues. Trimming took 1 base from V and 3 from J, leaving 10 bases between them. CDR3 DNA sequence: TGTGCCAGCAGCTTGCACCCCCTGGACACTGAAGCTTTCTTT. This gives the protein CASSLHPLDTEAFF.

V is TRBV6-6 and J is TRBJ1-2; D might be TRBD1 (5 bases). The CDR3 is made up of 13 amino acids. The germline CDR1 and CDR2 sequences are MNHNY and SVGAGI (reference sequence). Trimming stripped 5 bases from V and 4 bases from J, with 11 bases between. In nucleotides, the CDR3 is TGTGCCAGCAGTGCTGACAGCCTCTATGGCTACACCTTC. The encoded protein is CASSADSLYGYTF.